Listed here are 18 T cell receptor beta chains from one sample, sequenced in a study of blood T cell repertoires in COVID-19. Sequenced by immunoSEQ multiplex PCR; TCRdb stores in-frame clones only, minus some. The sample carries 45,000 to 60,000 clones, roughly 80% recorded once. Sequencing used PBMCs or T cells enriched from blood (not recorded which). The receptors derive from a woman in her 50s with acute COVID-19.

The rearrangement uses TRBV10-3 and TRBJ1-2; 7 bases are shared with TRBD1. The CDR3 is 13 residues long. Trimming cost V 7 bases and J 6 bases; bases outside gene matches: 8. In germline, CDR1 is ENHRY, CDR2 SYGVKD. This CDR3 is CAITKDRVHGYTF. The CDR3 DNA sequence: TGTGCCATCACCAAAGACAGGGTTCATGGCTACACCTTC.

This chain uses TRBV6-6 with TRBJ2-3; possible D gene TRBD2, 6 bases. The CDR3 spans 13 residues. Trimming removed 7 bases from V and 6 bases from J, with 14 bases in between. The germline gives CDR1 MNHNY, CDR2 SVGAGI (reference sequence). This CDR3 reads CASTLKTSDTQYF. CDR3 DNA sequence: TGTGCCAGCACCCTTAAAACTAGCGATACGCAGTATTTT.

J is TRBJ1-1 and V is TRBV7-9; TRBD1 matches 8 bases. Germline lookup yields CDR1 SEHNR and CDR2 FQNEAQ (reference sequence). V trimming: 5 bases; J trimming: 7 bases; junction bases outside the gene matches: 9. This CDR3 contains 14 residues. The CDR3 sequence: CASSTQGARDEAFF. CDR3 coding DNA: TGTGCCAGCAGCACTCAGGGGGCGCGTGATGAAGCTTTCTTT. The full variable domain, rest sourced from reference TRBV7-9 and TRBJ1-1, is DTGVSQNPRHKITKRGQNVTFRCDPISEHNRLYWYRQTLGQGPEFLTYFQNEAQLEKSRLLSDRFSAERPKGSFSTLEIQRTEQGDSAMYLCASSTQGARDEAFFGQGTRLTVV.

This chain joins TRBV6-5 and TRBJ2-7; 7 bases are a match to TRBD1. Germline V gene lookup returns CDR1 MNHEY and CDR2 SVGAGI. Germline trimming cut 0 bases from V and 11 bases from J; bases unmatched to any gene: 10. This CDR3 is 14 amino acids long. CDR3: CASSYSRFDREKYF. CDR3 DNA sequence: TGTGCCAGCAGTTACTCCCGCTTCGACAGGGAAAAGTACTTC.

This chain connects TRBV5-4 to TRBJ1-1; a weak D match, TRBD1 (6 bases). The germline V gene encodes CDR1 SGHNT and CDR2 YYREEE (reference sequence). CDR3 length: 15 residues. The V end was cut by 3 bases, the J end by 5 bases, with 17 bases between. The CDR3 reads CASSSGTTRKTEAFF. The CDR3 bases are TGTGCCAGCAGCTCCGGGACAACCAGGAAGACTGAAGCTTTCTTT.

V usage is TRBV6-5 and J usage is TRBJ2-5, with 10 bases lining up with TRBD2. The CDR3 covers 14 residues. Losses at the gene ends were 8 bases for V and 4 bases for J; bases not matched to a gene: 7. Germline CDR1 is MNHEY and CDR2 is SVGAGI. The DNA for the CDR3 is TGTGCCAGCCAGAAGAGCGGGGGGGCAGAGACCCAGTACTTC. Translation: CASQKSGGAETQYF.

The rearrangement joins TRBV11-1 to TRBJ2-7, with D possibly TRBD1 on 6 matching bases. Looked up from germline, CDR1 is SGHAT and CDR2 is FQDESV (reference sequence). Trimming took 4 bases from V and 3 from J, leaving 13 bases between them. This CDR3 has 14 amino acids. The CDR3 region is CASSSPPDSYEQYF. The CDR3 DNA reads TGTGCCAGCAGCTCCCCCCCGGACAGCTACGAGCAGTACTTC.

This rearrangement joins TRBV7-6 to TRBJ2-5; tentatively, D is TRBD2 (6 bases). In germline, CDR1 is SGHVS, CDR2 FNYEAQ. V was pared by 3 bases and J by 5 bases, with 16 bases between. The CDR3 is made up of 15 amino acids. The CDR3 region is CASSLLSSAGETQYF. The CDR3 nucleotides are TGTGCCAGCAGCTTGTTGAGTAGCGCGGGGGAGACCCAGTACTTC.

In regard to this clone: Other DNA sequences in this sample translate to the same CDR3. The genes are TRBV11-2 and TRBJ1-1; D gene unclear. Trimming took 3 bases from V and 1 from J, leaving 9 bases between them. The CDR3 consists of 14 residues. Looked up from germline, CDR1 is SGHAT and CDR2 is FQNNGV. CDR3 loop: CASSFGGGNTEAFF. The CDR3, as DNA: TGTGCCAGCAGCTTCGGAGGTGGGAACACTGAAGCTTTCTTT.

The V call is TRBV5-6, the J call TRBJ2-5; D possibly corresponds to TRBD2 (5 bases). Germline V gene sequence: CDR1 SGHDT, CDR2 YYEEEE. V lost 2 bases, J lost 0 bases, and 17 bases lay in between. CDR3 length: 17 residues. The chain's CDR3 is CASSLIRSRVDQETQYF. The DNA for the CDR3 is TGTGCCAGCAGCTTAATTCGTTCGCGGGTGGACCAAGAGACCCAGTACTTC. Full variable domain (remainder filled in from reference TRBV5-6 and TRBJ2-5): DAGVTQSPTHLIKTRGQQVTLRCSPKSGHDTVSWYQQALGQGPQFIFQYYEEEERQRGNFPDRFSGHQFPNYSSELNVNALLLGDSALYLCASSLIRSRVDQETQYFGPGTRLLVL.

This chain uses TRBV9 with TRBJ1-1; TRBD1 might be the D (5 bases). CDR1 is SGDLS, CDR2 YYNGEE, per germline. Trimming took off 0 bases at V and 5 bases at J, with 14 bases between the two ends. CDR3 length: 15 amino acids. The CDR3 sequence: CASSVGAGRETEAFF. Written as DNA, the CDR3 is TGTGCCAGCAGCGTAGGGGCAGGGAGGGAAACTGAAGCTTTCTTT.

The chain combines TRBV3-1 (or the pseudogene TRBV3-2) with TRBJ2-1; D is unresolved. Trimming pared 0 bases from V and 2 bases from J, leaving 8 bases between. Germline loops: CDR1 LGHDT, CDR2 YNNKEL (reference sequence). CDR3 length: 15 residues. CDR3 in DNA: TGTGCCAGCAGCCAAGAGTCTTTTCCCTACAATGAGCAGTTCTTC. Protein product: CASSQESFPYNEQFF.

In its sample, this clone was seen a few times. This chain connects TRBV21-1 to TRBJ1-4. TRBV21-1 is noted as a pseudogene. The CDR3 length is 16 residues. CDR3 nucleotides: TGTGCCAGCAGCAAAAGGCTAGGGAGAGCTAATGAAAAACTGTTTTTT. It yields the protein CASSKRLGRANEKLFF.

V and J are TRBV14 and TRBJ1-1; D call uncertain. The V gene lost 6 bases and the J gene lost 1 base, with 15 bases spanning the gap. This CDR3 has 15 residues. Per the germline V gene, CDR1 is SGHDN and CDR2 is FVKESK. CDR3 in DNA: TGTGCCAGCAGTTACATACGGGGAGGGAACACTGAAGCTTTCTTT. It is translated as CASSYIRGGNTEAFF. Full variable domain (missing parts from reference TRBV14 and TRBJ1-1): EAGVTQFPSHSVIEKGQTVTLRCDPISGHDNLYWYRRVMGKEIKFLLHFVKESKQDESGMPNNRFLAERTGGTYSTLKVQPAELEDSGVYFCASSYIRGGNTEAFFGQGTRLTVV.

This clone was seen a few times. The gene calls are TRBV28 and TRBJ1-4; tentative D call: TRBD1 (6 bases). Trimming left V 9 bases short and J 8 bases short, with 19 bases between. CDR3 length equals 14 residues. The germline V gene encodes CDR1 MDHEN and CDR2 SYDVKM. The CDR3 bases are TGTGCCAGTCACAGCCAGGGGTTGGGGGAAAAACTGTTTTTT. Its translation is CASHSQGLGEKLFF.

This chain joins TRBV9 and TRBJ2-2; 12 nucleotides align to TRBD2. The V segment lost 3 bases and the J segment 6 bases; nucleotides outside the gene matches: 6. Germline assignment: CDR1 SGDLS and CDR2 YYNGEE. There are 16 residues in the CDR3. CDR3 loop: CASSGPSGGAPGELFF. The CDR3 DNA sequence: TGTGCCAGCAGCGGACCTAGCGGGGGGGCCCCCGGGGAGCTGTTTTTT.

The chain employs TRBV5-5 and TRBJ1-1; no definite D call. The V and J ends lost 4 bases and 1 base respectively, with 11 bases between them. Germline values: CDR1 SGHKS, CDR2 YYEKEE (reference sequence). The length of the CDR3 is 14 residues. The DNA for the CDR3 is TGTGCCAGCAGCGCCCATGCGGGGAACACTGAAGCTTTCTTT. Amino acid sequence: CASSAHAGNTEAFF.

The genes are TRBV5-4 and TRBJ2-2; D call uncertain. Germline CDR1 reads SGHNT; CDR2 reads YYREEE (reference sequence). The CDR3 totals 13 residues. With 3 bases removed from V and 2 bases from J, the gap between germline ends came to 5 bases. CDR3 in amino acids: CASSSFNTGELFF. The CDR3, as DNA: TGTGCCAGCAGCTCCTTCAACACCGGGGAGCTGTTTTTT.